This passage covers 18 T cell receptor beta chains from one sample sequenced in a study of T cell responses to AZD1222 COVID-19 vaccine. Profiled with immunoSEQ multiplex PCR; TCRdb holds only in-frame clones, not every one. In the table there are over 85,000 clones, 80% to 90% of which are singletons. The starting material was peripheral blood, obtained on day 0 of AZD1222 vaccination. Source of these receptors: an adult in good health.

The table lists this clone with a count of one. At the DNA level, this CDR3 is encoded by other sequences in the same sample as well. V gene TRBV24-1 combines with J gene TRBJ2-5; TRBD1 agrees at 8 bases. Trimming took 0 bases from V and 5 from J; bases not matched to a gene: 4. The CDR3 totals 15 residues. Germline V gene lookup returns CDR1 KGHDR and CDR2 SFDVKD. CDR3 region: CATSDLQGAGETQYF. The DNA for the CDR3 is TGTGCCACCAGTGATTTGCAGGGGGCCGGGGAGACCCAGTACTTC.

This CDR3 reads CATSDQQGLSSYNEQFF. In DNA, the CDR3 is TGTGCCACCAGTGATCAGCAGGGACTCAGCTCCTACAATGAGCAGTTCTTC. The V gene is TRBV24-1, the J gene TRBJ2-1; D is possibly TRBD2 (6 bases). In germline, CDR1 is KGHDR, CDR2 SFDVKD. This CDR3 region has 17 residues. V was shortened by 3 bases and J by 0 bases, with 14 bases between the two germline ends.

The rearrangement uses TRBV3-1 (or the pseudogene TRBV3-2) and TRBJ1-5, with D unresolved. Germline V gene sequence: CDR1 LGHDT, CDR2 YNNKEL (reference sequence). V lost 1 base and J lost 7, with 11 bases in between. The CDR3 covers 14 residues. The CDR3 here is CASSQGTFGQPQHF. CDR3 bases: TGTGCCAGCAGCCAAGGGACGTTCGGGCAGCCCCAGCATTTT.

The gene calls are TRBV7-2 and TRBJ2-1, with D tentatively TRBD2 (6 bases). The CDR3 extends over 13 amino acids. In germline, CDR1 is SGHTA, CDR2 FQGNSA. Between the trimmed V and J ends, which lost 5 bases and 10 bases, there was a span of 15 bases. This chain's CDR3 is CASSEGTFVEQFF. In DNA form, the CDR3 reads TGTGCCAGCAGCGAGGGGACTTTCGTAGAGCAGTTCTTC.

This chain connects TRBV6-5 to TRBJ1-6, with a tentative D call TRBD1 (5 bases). This CDR3 region has 15 residues. Germline CDR1 reads MNHEY; CDR2 reads SVGAGI. The ends were cut back, 7 bases at V and 0 bases at J, with 10 bases in the middle. The CDR3 nucleotides are TGTGCCAGCAAGGGGCAGAGCTCCTATAATTCACCCCTCCACTTT. This encodes CASKGQSSYNSPLHF.

This clone was seen once. This rearrangement joins TRBV5-1 to TRBJ2-1; no clear D. Between the trimmed V and J ends, which lost 4 bases and 0 bases, there was a span of 11 bases. The CDR3 is 15 amino acids. The germline CDR1 and CDR2 sequences are SGHRS and YFSETQ. The CDR3 DNA reads TGCGCCAGCAGCCGCGACTCCAGCTCCTACAATGAGCAGTTCTTC. Its protein is CASSRDSSSYNEQFF.

This rearrangement joins TRBV4-3 to TRBJ1-3; 10 bases map to TRBD1. Germline V gives CDR1 LGHNA, CDR2 YSLEER. The CDR3 has 17 amino acids. V shed 0 bases and J 2 bases; nucleotides not matched to a gene: 4. The CDR3 here is CASSQEADRGAGNTIYF. CDR3 bases: TGCGCCAGCAGCCAAGAAGCGGACAGGGGGGCTGGAAACACCATATATTTT.

The chain recombines TRBV7-8 with TRBJ2-1; a weak D match, TRBD1 (6 bases). Germline loops: CDR1 SGHVS, CDR2 FQNEAQ. The CDR3 loop spans 14 amino acids. The V gene lost 3 bases and the J gene lost 8 bases, with 14 bases spanning the gap. The CDR3 DNA follows: TGTGCCAGCAGCTTGACAGGCCCCGGGGATGAGCAGTTCTTC. Its translation is CASSLTGPGDEQFF.

The chain has TRBV19 and TRBJ2-2, with 9 nucleotides matching TRBD1. Trimming cost V 3 bases and J 4 bases; bases outside gene matches: 6. Germline lookup yields CDR1 LNHDA and CDR2 SQIVND (reference sequence). The CDR3 consists of 16 residues. The CDR3 is CASSISGTGPTGELFF. The CDR3 DNA follows: TGTGCCAGTAGTATCTCCGGGACAGGGCCCACCGGGGAGCTGTTTTTT. Drawing the rest from reference TRBV19 and TRBJ2-2, the complete variable domain is DGGITQSPKYLFRKEGQNVTLSCEQNLNHDAMYWYRQDPGQGLRLIYYSQIVNDFQKGDIAEGYSVSREKKESFPLTVTSAQKNPTAFYLCASSISGTGPTGELFFGEGSRLTVL.

The chain couples TRBV7-9 to TRBJ2-1; TRBD2 agrees at 7 bases. The CDR3 totals 18 residues. The germline CDR1 and CDR2 sequences are SEHNR and FQNEAQ (reference sequence). V lost 2 bases, J lost 8 bases, and 18 bases stayed unmatched. In nucleotides, the CDR3 is TGTGCCAGCAGCTTACCCCCCAACCCCAGCGGGACTGGGGATGAGCAGTTCTTC. It yields the protein CASSLPPNPSGTGDEQFF.

Only a few counts were recorded for this clone. This chain joins TRBV5-1 and TRBJ2-2, with 9 bases that match TRBD1. Germline V gene sequence: CDR1 SGHRS, CDR2 YFSETQ. The CDR3 totals 15 residues. J gave up 1 base and V 4 bases, and 2 bases lay outside the gene matches. The CDR3 sequence: CASSEGQGNTGELFF. DNA for the CDR3: TGCGCCAGCAGCGAGGGACAGGGGAACACCGGGGAGCTGTTTTTT.

The J gene is TRBJ1-5, the V gene TRBV28, with a tentative D call TRBD1 (6 bases). The V gene lost 3 bases and the J gene lost 6 bases, with 12 bases spanning the gap. CDR1 MDHEN and CDR2 SYDVKM come from the germline V gene. CDR3 length: 14 residues. In DNA form, the CDR3 reads TGTGCCAGCAGTTTCAAAGGGGGTGGTCAGCCCCAGCATTTT. Its protein is CASSFKGGGQPQHF. Full variable domain (remainder filled in from reference TRBV28 and TRBJ1-5): DVKVTQSSRYLVKRTGEKVFLECVQDMDHENMFWYRQDPGLGLRLIYFSYDVKMKEKGDIPEGYSVSREKKERFSLILESASTNQTSMYLCASSFKGGGQPQHFGDGTRLSIL.

The chain links TRBV19 to TRBJ2-4, with D unresolved. There are 16 residues in the CDR3. V was trimmed by 3 bases and J by 3 bases, leaving 15 bases between them. Germline CDR1 and CDR2: LNHDA and SQIVND (reference sequence). CDR3 loop: CASSIGGSLNKNIQYF. Here the CDR3 DNA reads TGTGCCAGTAGTATCGGTGGTAGCTTGAACAAAAACATTCAGTACTTC.

The table lists this clone with a count of one. The chain is built from TRBV25-1 and TRBJ1-1; no definite D call. Deletions cut 3 bases from V and 0 bases from J, with 11 bases between. This CDR3 has 15 residues. Germline CDR1 is MGHDK and CDR2 is SYGVNS. The CDR3 nucleotides are TGTGCCAGCAGTGAGTCCCGAACCATGAACACTGAAGCTTTCTTT. This translates into CASSESRTMNTEAFF.

This clone was recorded once. The chain recombines TRBV6-5 with TRBJ2-7, with D hard to call. V was shortened by 0 bases and J by 0 bases, with 12 bases between the two germline ends. Germline values: CDR1 MNHEY, CDR2 SVGAGI. CDR3 length: 16 residues. The CDR3 DNA is TGTGCCAGCAGTTACTCGACCCCGGGCGGCTCCTACGAGCAGTACTTC. Translating gives CASSYSTPGGSYEQYF.

The chain joins TRBV10-3 to TRBJ2-3; 9 nucleotides line up with TRBD1. This CDR3 spans 15 amino acids. From germline, CDR1 is ENHRY and CDR2 SYGVKD. V lost 4 bases and J lost 3; bases outside the gene matches: 5. CDR3 in amino acids: CAISGPTGGTDTQYF. CDR3 coding DNA: TGTGCCATCAGTGGTCCGACAGGGGGAACAGATACGCAGTATTTT.

This clone occurred once. The V call is TRBV19, the J call TRBJ2-1, with 12 bases lining up with TRBD2. The V segment lost 3 bases and the J segment 5 bases; nucleotides outside the gene matches: 5. The CDR3 loop spans 16 amino acids. Germline-derived CDR1 and CDR2 are LNHDA and SQIVND (reference sequence). The CDR3 DNA reads TGTGCCAGTAGTATCAGGACTAGCGGGACAAACAATGAGCAGTTCTTC. Protein product: CASSIRTSGTNNEQFF.

The V call is TRBV6-2 or TRBV6-3, the J call TRBJ1-1; possible D gene TRBD1, 5 bases. Trimming took off 6 bases at V and 3 bases at J, with 14 bases between the two ends. Germline values: CDR1 MNHEY, CDR2 SVGEGT. This CDR3 has 14 residues. As DNA, the CDR3 is TGTGCCAGCAGCCCCTGGGGGTCCGACACTGAAGCTTTCTTT. Translation gives CASSPWGSDTEAFF.